The count of the clone carrying this T cell receptor (beta chain) is one. CDR1 is SNHLY and CDR2 is FYNNEI in the germline V gene. Trimming cost V 7 bases and J 1 base, with 10 bases left between them. The CDR3 sequence is 13 residues long. These data belong to a study of HIV-infected patients and healthy controls. Reverse transcription used 500 to 550 ng RNA and constant-region primers for alpha and beta. Using multiplexing indices, alpha and beta chain libraries were generated apart by chain-specific third strand synthesis. TCRdb passed the 5' RACE reads through MiXCR, listing each CDR3 protein once. The sample lists 11,000 to 15,000 distinct CDR3 sequences, more than 8.5% occurring once. All unsorted peripheral T cells were captured because whole blood was used without fractionation.

The rearrangement joins TRBV2 to TRBJ1-1, with D unresolved. This receptor was obtained from an adult in good health. Sequencing used blood. The CDR3 coding sequence is TGTGCCAGCAATCGGGTCCAGAACACTGAAGCTTTCTTT. Amino acid sequence: CASNRVQNTEAFF.